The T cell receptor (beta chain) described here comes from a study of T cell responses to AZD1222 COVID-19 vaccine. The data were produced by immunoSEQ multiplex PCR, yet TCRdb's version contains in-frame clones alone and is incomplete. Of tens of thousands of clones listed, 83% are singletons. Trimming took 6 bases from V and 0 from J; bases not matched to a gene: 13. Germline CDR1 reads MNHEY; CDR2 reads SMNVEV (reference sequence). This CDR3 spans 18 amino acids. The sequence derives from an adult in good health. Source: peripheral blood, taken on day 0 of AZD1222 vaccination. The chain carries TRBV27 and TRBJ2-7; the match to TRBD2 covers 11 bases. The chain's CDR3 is CASRASGLAGGRSYEQYF. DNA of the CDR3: TGTGCCAGCAGGGCCTCGGGGCTAGCGGGGGGCCGCTCCTACGAGCAGTACTTC.